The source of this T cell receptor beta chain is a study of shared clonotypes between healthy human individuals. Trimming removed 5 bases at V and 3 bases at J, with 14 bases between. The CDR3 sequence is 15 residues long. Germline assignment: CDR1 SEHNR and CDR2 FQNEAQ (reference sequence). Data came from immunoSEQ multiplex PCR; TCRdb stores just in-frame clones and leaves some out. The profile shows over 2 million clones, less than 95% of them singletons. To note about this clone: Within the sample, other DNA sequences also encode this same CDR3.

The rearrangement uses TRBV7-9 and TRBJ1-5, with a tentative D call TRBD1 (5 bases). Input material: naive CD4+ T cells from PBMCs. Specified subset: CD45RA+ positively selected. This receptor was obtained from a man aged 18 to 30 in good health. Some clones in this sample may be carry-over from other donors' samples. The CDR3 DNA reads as TGTGCCAGCAGCCTCCAGGGAGGCGTCAATCAGCCCCAGCATTTT. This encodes CASSLQGGVNQPQHF.